The 30 T cell receptor beta chains reported below all come from one sample, sequenced in a study of shared clonotypes between healthy human individuals. TCRdb's copy holds only in-frame clones and misses some; the assay was immunoSEQ multiplex PCR. Of 1.6 million or so clones listed, roughly 95% were seen once; the top ten hold approximately 1.1%. What was sequenced was naive CD4+ T cells sorted from blood. This sample's subset: CD45RA+ positively selected. The receptors here all came from a man aged 25-40 years in good health.

The chain joins TRBV5-5 to TRBJ2-7; no clear D gene. V lost 1 base to trimming and J lost 3 bases, with 8 bases between them. There are 13 residues in the CDR3. Germline CDR1 SGHKS, CDR2 YYEKEE (reference sequence). CDR3 DNA: TGTGCCAGCAGCTTGTACAGCGTCTACGAGCAGTACTTC. It specifies CASSLYSVYEQYF.

This chain connects TRBV25-1 to TRBJ1-5; 7 nucleotides agree with TRBD1. The V gene's germline CDR1 is MGHDK and CDR2 SYGVNS. The ends lost 8 bases at V and 4 bases at J; junction bases unmatched: 11. The CDR3 contains 15 residues. Written as DNA, the CDR3 is TGTGCCAGCTCCGCCCGGGGACAGCCAAATCAGCCCCAGCATTTT. Its translation is CASSARGQPNQPQHF.

This chain's CDR3 is CATSIAANTGELFF. CDR3 bases: TGTGCCACTAGCATCGCCGCGAACACCGGGGAGCTGTTTTTT. The chain uses TRBV7-3 and TRBJ2-2, with a weak D call TRBD2 (5 bases). Germline V gene lookup returns CDR1 SGHTA and CDR2 FQGTGA. Between the trimmed V and J ends, which lost 10 bases and 0 bases, there was a span of 12 bases. The CDR3 loop spans 14 amino acids.

The chain recombines TRBV19 with TRBJ2-1; D possibly matches TRBD1 or TRBD2 (5 bases each). CDR3 size: 19 residues. V lost 3 bases, J lost 6 bases, and 27 bases lay in between. CDR1 is LNHDA and CDR2 is SQIVND in the germline V gene (reference sequence). The CDR3 coding sequence is TGTGCCAGTAGTATCCTATTCTTAGAGGGGATCCCACCTGGCAATGAGCAGTTCTTC. Protein: CASSILFLEGIPPGNEQFF.

The chain employs TRBV12-5 and TRBJ2-3, with D perhaps assigned TRBD1 or TRBD2 (5 bases each). The CDR3 runs to 14 residues. The ends were cut back, 5 bases at V and 2 bases at J, with 11 bases in the middle. Germline CDR1 is LGHNT and CDR2 is FRNRAP. CDR3 in DNA: TGTGCTAGTGGTCTCTCGGGGACCACAGATACGCAGTATTTT. It encodes CASGLSGTTDTQYF.

The V and J genes are TRBV14 and TRBJ1-1; D is unclear. V was clipped by 2 bases and J by 7 bases, with 8 bases between them. Germline CDR1 is SGHDN and CDR2 is FVKESK. The CDR3 sequence is 12 residues long. As DNA, the CDR3 is TGTGCCAGCAGCCAAACATCCTTTGAAGCTTTCTTT. It specifies CASSQTSFEAFF.

The chain couples TRBV5-1 to TRBJ1-2; D remains unclear. The CDR3 extends over 15 amino acids. V shed 5 bases and J shed 3 bases, with 17 bases lying between them. The germline gives CDR1 SGHRS, CDR2 YFSETQ. CDR3 coding DNA: TGCGCCAGCAGGGTGAACAGCCTTGGGGACTATGGCTACACCTTC. Amino acids: CASRVNSLGDYGYTF.

This rearrangement joins TRBV11-3 to TRBJ2-7; D remains ambiguous. V was pared by 5 bases and J by 3 bases, with 11 bases between. CDR3 length equals 13 residues. The germline gives CDR1 SGHNT, CDR2 YENEEA. The CDR3 bases are TGTGCCAGCAGCCGACAAATGGGCTACGAGCAGTACTTC. As protein: CASSRQMGYEQYF.

A single count supports this clone. The same CDR3 also results from other DNA sequences found in this sample. The genes are TRBV30 and TRBJ1-2; TRBD1 matches 8 bases. CDR3 length: 12 amino acids. CDR1 GTSNPN and CDR2 SVGIG come from the germline V gene (reference sequence). The V and J ends lost 4 bases and 5 bases, in that order; junction bases with no gene match: 3. As DNA, the CDR3 is TGTGCCTGGACTCAGGGGGCGTATGGCTACACCTTC. This codes for CAWTQGAYGYTF.

This chain links TRBV9 with TRBJ2-7; D possibly matches TRBD1 or TRBD2 (5 bases each). Germline CDR1 reads SGDLS; CDR2 reads YYNGEE. The CDR3 totals 15 residues. With 0 bases removed from V and 2 bases from J, the gap between germline ends came to 12 bases. The CDR3 reads CASSVGGEGTYEQYF. CDR3 coding DNA: TGTGCCAGCAGCGTAGGGGGAGAGGGGACCTACGAGCAGTACTTC. Drawing the rest from reference TRBV9 and TRBJ2-7, the complete variable domain is DSGVTQTPKHLITATGQRVTLRCSPRSGDLSVYWYQQSLDQGLQFLIQYYNGEERAKGNILERFSAQQFPDLHSELNLSSLELGDSALYFCASSVGGEGTYEQYFGPGTRLTVT.

V gene TRBV9 combines with J gene TRBJ1-1; D is ambiguous. The CDR3 has 16 residues. V was cut by 4 bases and J by 4 bases, with 20 bases left in between. CDR1 is SGDLS, CDR2 YYNGEE, per germline. CDR3 in amino acids: CASSPNSHNGVTEAFF. CDR3 sequence (DNA): TGTGCCAGCAGCCCAAACTCTCACAACGGGGTCACTGAAGCTTTCTTT.

The chain links TRBV11-2 to TRBJ2-3, with 7 nucleotides matching TRBD2. CDR1 is SGHAT and CDR2 is FQNNGV in the germline V gene. V lost 5 bases to trimming and J lost 2 bases; unmatched junction nucleotides: 4. The CDR3 spans 14 residues. In DNA, the CDR3 is TGTGCCAGCAGCCCGCGGGACTACACAGATACGCAGTATTTT. It yields the protein CASSPRDYTDTQYF.

The chain carries TRBV7-9 and TRBJ2-2; 10 nucleotides line up with TRBD2. In germline, CDR1 is SEHNR, CDR2 FQNEAQ (reference sequence). V gave up 7 bases and J gave up 3 bases; unmatched junction bases: 8. The CDR3 contains 16 residues. This CDR3 is CASTSRTSGDTGELFF. Here the CDR3 DNA reads TGTGCCAGCACCTCGCGGACTAGCGGTGACACCGGGGAGCTGTTTTTT.

The V and J genes are TRBV5-4 and TRBJ1-2, with D perhaps TRBD1 (6 bases). The CDR3 has 15 residues. Per germline, CDR1 SGHNT and CDR2 YYREEE (reference sequence). The V gene lost 0 bases and the J gene lost 4 bases, with 13 bases spanning the gap. Written as DNA, the CDR3 is TGTGCCAGCAGCTTGGCCGGGCGGGACACCTATGGCTACACCTTC. It is translated as CASSLAGRDTYGYTF.

The V call is TRBV28, the J call TRBJ1-3; tentative D call: TRBD1 (6 bases). From germline, CDR1 is MDHEN and CDR2 SYDVKM. The CDR3 covers 15 residues. Trimming took off 3 bases at V and 0 bases at J, with 9 bases between the two ends. The CDR3 DNA is TGTGCCAGCAGTTTTACAGGGAGCTCTGGAAACACCATATATTTT. Residues: CASSFTGSSGNTIYF.

This rearrangement joins TRBV27 to TRBJ2-5; D might be TRBD1 or TRBD2, each matching 5 bases. Trimming removed 2 bases from V and 4 bases from J, with 11 bases in between. The germline V gene encodes CDR1 MNHEY and CDR2 SMNVEV (reference sequence). The CDR3 extends over 14 amino acids. The CDR3 DNA follows: TGTGCCAGCAGTTTACGGGGCGTGTTAGAGACCCAGTACTTC. Residues: CASSLRGVLETQYF.

The V gene is TRBV7-2, the J gene TRBJ1-3; D remains unclear. Germline CDR1 reads SGHTA; CDR2 reads FQGNSA. CDR3 length: 15 residues. V lost 6 bases to trimming and J lost 0 bases, with 12 bases between them. The CDR3 region has the DNA TGTGCCAGCAGTTTTAACTCCTTCTCTGGAAACACCATATATTTT. It yields the protein CASSFNSFSGNTIYF.

The V and J genes are TRBV6-6 and TRBJ2-7; 7 bases are shared with TRBD1. This CDR3 region has 14 residues. After removal of 5 bases from V and 2 bases from J, the junction contained 6 bases not matched to a gene. Per germline, CDR1 MNHNY and CDR2 SVGAGI (reference sequence). The CDR3: CASSRRQGPYEQYF. DNA for the CDR3: TGTGCCAGCAGTCGGAGACAGGGCCCCTACGAGCAGTACTTC.

This chain connects TRBV2 to TRBJ2-1, with D tentatively TRBD1 or TRBD2 (5 bases each). Germline CDR1 reads SNHLY; CDR2 reads FYNNEI. The CDR3 length is 14 residues. V shed 7 bases and J shed 4 bases, with 14 bases lying between them. The CDR3 reads CASIRDQTYNEQFF. For the CDR3, the DNA is TGTGCCAGCATCCGGGACCAAACTTACAATGAGCAGTTCTTC. Full variable domain (outside the CDR3, taken from reference TRBV2 and TRBJ2-1): EPEVTQTPSHQVTQMGQEVILRCVPISNHLYFYWYRQILGQKVEFLVSFYNNEISEKSEIFDDQFSVERPDGSNFTLKIRSTKLEDSAMYFCASIRDQTYNEQFFGPGTRLTVL.

This clone was observed a single time. V is TRBV7-6 and J is TRBJ2-5; D uncertain. V lost 2 bases and J lost 4, with 8 bases in between. The CDR3 runs to 13 residues. Germline V gives CDR1 SGHVS, CDR2 FNYEAQ. CDR3 amino acids: CASSLRLGETQYF. The CDR3 DNA follows: TGTGCCAGCAGCTTAAGATTGGGAGAGACCCAGTACTTC.

CDR3 coding DNA: TGTGCCAGCAGTCGAGACGGCGGCAGCGGGACTCCGTTCTTC. Translated: CASSRDGGSGTPFF. The V gene is TRBV11-2, the J gene TRBJ2-1, with TRBD2 matching over 7 bases. This CDR3 comprises 14 residues. CDR1 and CDR2 from the germline V gene are SGHAT and FQNNGV. V lost 6 bases to trimming and J lost 15 bases; unmatched junction nucleotides: 17.

The rearrangement links TRBV7-2 to TRBJ2-3; D is perhaps TRBD2 (5 bases). CDR1 SGHTA and CDR2 FQGNSA come from the germline V gene. This CDR3 is built from 13 residues. V was trimmed by 7 bases and J by 5 bases, leaving 13 bases between them. The DNA of the CDR3 is TGTGCCAGCACCTCGGACTTGGGAGATACGCAGTATTTT. Amino acid sequence: CASTSDLGDTQYF.

The V call is TRBV10-1, the J call TRBJ2-7; either TRBD1 or TRBD2 may fit D (5 bases each). This CDR3 region has 15 residues. Germline V lookup: CDR1 WNHNN, CDR2 SYGVQD (reference sequence). Deletions cut 6 bases from V and 4 bases from J, with 19 bases between. CDR3 DNA sequence: TGCGCCAGCAGCGACGGGACGGCTAACCTATACGAGCAGTACTTC. Residues: CASSDGTANLYEQYF.

This chain joins TRBV6-6 and TRBJ1-4, with 7 bases that match TRBD1. This CDR3 region has 15 residues. From germline, CDR1 is MNHNY and CDR2 SVGAGI (reference sequence). J gave up 0 bases and V 4 bases, and 2 bases lay outside the gene matches. CDR3 sequence reads: CASSSTGATNEKLFF. In nucleotides, the CDR3 is TGTGCCAGCAGTTCAACAGGGGCAACTAATGAAAAACTGTTTTTT.

This sequence joins TRBV11-2 and TRBJ2-6; 7 bases are a match to TRBD1. Germline CDR1 is SGHAT and CDR2 is FQNNGV. This CDR3 spans 13 amino acids. The V gene end was trimmed by 10 bases and the J gene end by 5 bases; junction bases not matched to a gene: 5. This chain's CDR3 is CATQGGWANVLTF. In DNA form, the CDR3 reads TGTGCCACCCAAGGGGGCTGGGCCAACGTCCTGACTTTC.

This clone was observed once. The rearrangement joins TRBV2 to TRBJ2-7; TRBD1 agrees at 9 bases. V was pared by 6 bases and J by 2 bases, with 8 bases of the junction left unmatched. Germline-derived CDR1 and CDR2 are SNHLY and FYNNEI. The CDR3 spans 15 residues. In nucleotides, the CDR3 is TGTGCCAGCAGCCCGTCCGGGACAGGGACCTACGAGCAGTACTTC. Its protein product is CASSPSGTGTYEQYF.

V gene TRBV28 combines with J gene TRBJ1-3; 9 nucleotides line up with TRBD1. The V and J ends lost 5 bases and 4 bases, in that order; junction bases with no gene match: 9. Germline V gene sequence: CDR1 MDHEN, CDR2 SYDVKM. The CDR3 is made up of 16 amino acids. The DNA for the CDR3 is TGTGCCAGCAGTGTCCGGGACAGGGTGGAAGGAAACACCATATATTTT. Translation: CASSVRDRVEGNTIYF. The whole variable domain, filled in from reference TRBV28 and TRBJ1-3, reads DVKVTQSSRYLVKRTGEKVFLECVQDMDHENMFWYRQDPGLGLRLIYFSYDVKMKEKGDIPEGYSVSREKKERFSLILESASTNQTSMYLCASSVRDRVEGNTIYFGEGSWLTVV.

As regards this clone: This sample also contains other DNA sequences that code for the same CDR3. V and J are TRBV28 and TRBJ2-6; D unclear. This CDR3 is built from 14 residues. Germline loops: CDR1 MDHEN, CDR2 SYDVKM. V gave up 5 bases and J gave up 0 bases, with 5 bases separating them. As DNA, the CDR3 is TGTGCCAGCAGTCGACCCTCTGGGGCCAACGTCCTGACTTTC. Translation: CASSRPSGANVLTF.

The chain uses TRBV27 and TRBJ2-2; D uncertain. The CDR3 totals 14 residues. The V gene lost 8 bases and the J gene lost 0 bases, with 10 bases spanning the gap. Germline CDR1 reads MNHEY; CDR2 reads SMNVEV (reference sequence). The CDR3 protein is CASGKVTNTGELFF. CDR3 DNA sequence: TGTGCCAGCGGTAAGGTGACGAACACCGGGGAGCTGTTTTTT.

V and J are TRBV5-1 and TRBJ2-5; tentatively, D is TRBD1 (5 bases). Trimming pared 0 bases from V and 1 base from J, leaving 13 bases between. Germline V gene lookup returns CDR1 SGHRS and CDR2 YFSETQ. The CDR3 extends over 16 amino acids. The DNA for the CDR3 is TGCGCCAGCAGCTTGGTAGGGGTAACCGGCCAAGAGACCCAGTACTTC. Amino acids: CASSLVGVTGQETQYF.